A single sample is the source of the 13 T cell receptor beta chains below, sequenced in a study of blood T cell repertoires in COVID-19. Produced via immunoSEQ multiplex PCR; TCRdb's table is partial and in-frame only. The profile shows 110,000 to 150,000 clones, around 80% of them singletons. What was sequenced was peripheral blood. The receptors were sampled from a woman between 45 and 60 years old with acute or convalescent COVID-19.

The J gene is TRBJ2-2, the V gene TRBV2; a possible D gene is TRBD2 (5 bases). With 1 base removed from V and 5 bases from J, the gap between germline ends came to 17 bases. CDR1 is SNHLY, CDR2 FYNNEI, per germline. CDR3 length: 17 amino acids. CDR3 nucleotides: TGTGCCAGCAGTGAAGGGTGGCAGGAGGTGGTAACCGGGGAGCTGTTTTTT. This gives the protein CASSEGWQEVVTGELFF.

The chain joins TRBV4-2 to TRBJ2-2; tentative D call: TRBD2 (5 bases). The CDR3 has 16 amino acids. The germline V and J ends were trimmed by 5 bases and 1 base, with 14 bases remaining between them. Germline V CDR1 and CDR2: LGHNA, YNFKEQ. The CDR3 loop reads CASSTLAGLNTGELFF. CDR3 bases: TGTGCCAGCAGCACACTGGCGGGCCTGAACACCGGGGAGCTGTTTTTT.

The chain is built from TRBV28 and TRBJ2-1; TRBD2 aligns across 11 bases. V gave up 6 bases and J gave up 2 bases; unmatched junction bases: 6. Germline V CDR1 and CDR2: MDHEN, SYDVKM. The CDR3 contains 16 residues. The CDR3 DNA reads TGTGCCAGCAGCCCCACGGGACTAGCGGCCTACAATGAGCAGTTCTTC. It translates to CASSPTGLAAYNEQFF.

Worth noting for this clone: An end of the junction does not agree with germline; a read error may underlie this. J is TRBJ2-5 and V is TRBV18; the D is unclear. The CDR3 is 13 residues long. Germline-derived CDR1 and CDR2 are KGHSH and LQKENI. The CDR3 region has the DNA TGTGCCAGCTCACCACAAGATGGAGAGTCCCAGTACTTC. It yields the protein CASSPQDGESQYF.

This clone was seen only once. The chain couples TRBV7-2 to TRBJ1-6; a weak D match, TRBD1 (5 bases). This CDR3 region has 14 residues. Trimming removed 5 bases from V and 5 bases from J, with 10 bases in between. The V gene's germline CDR1 is SGHTA and CDR2 FQGNSA. The CDR3 spells CASSATGHNSPLHF. The CDR3 DNA follows: TGTGCCAGCAGCGCCACAGGCCATAATTCACCCCTCCACTTT.

This clone occurred a few times. This rearrangement joins TRBV6-2 or TRBV6-3 to TRBJ1-1, with a weak D call TRBD1 (6 bases). Germline values: CDR1 MNHEY, CDR2 SVGEGT. With 2 bases removed from V and 3 bases from J, the gap between germline ends came to 13 bases. CDR3 length: 15 amino acids. CDR3 DNA sequence: TGTGCCAGCAGTTACGGGGGGGCCGGGGACACTGAAGCTTTCTTT. Translating gives CASSYGGAGDTEAFF.

The V call is TRBV7-3, the J call TRBJ2-5; 7 nucleotides match TRBD1. V lost 3 bases and J lost 5; bases outside the gene matches: 9. CDR1 is SGHTA, CDR2 FQGTGA, per germline. This CDR3 has 15 residues. Here the CDR3 reads CASSLGQSLWETQYF. Written as DNA, the CDR3 is TGTGCCAGCAGCTTGGGACAGTCGCTGTGGGAGACCCAGTACTTC.

This clone was seen just once. The chain has TRBV18 and TRBJ1-4; D unclear. CDR3 length: 14 amino acids. The V and J ends lost 0 bases and 0 bases respectively, with 2 bases between them. The germline gives CDR1 KGHSH, CDR2 LQKENI. CDR3 protein: CASSPPATNEKLFF. DNA of the CDR3: TGTGCCAGCTCACCACCCGCAACTAATGAAAAACTGTTTTTT.

The J gene is TRBJ2-1, the V gene TRBV5-6; perhaps TRBD1 as D (6 bases). This CDR3 region has 13 residues. Germline-derived CDR1 and CDR2 are SGHDT and YYEEEE. The V end lost 4 bases, the J end lost 9 bases, and 14 bases lay between the germline ends. The CDR3 spells CASSSLGALEQFF. In DNA form, the CDR3 reads TGTGCCAGCAGCAGTTTGGGGGCACTTGAGCAGTTCTTC.

This clone was counted between two and nine times. CDR3 amino acids: CASSHPGEVRTQYF. As DNA, the CDR3 is TGTGCCAGCAGCCATCCTGGTGAGGTACGGACCCAGTACTTC. The V call is TRBV3-1 (or the pseudogene TRBV3-2), the J call TRBJ2-5; D not resolved. Between the trimmed V and J ends, which lost 3 bases and 7 bases, there was a span of 15 bases. The CDR3 spans 14 residues. Germline V gives CDR1 LGHDT, CDR2 YNNKEL (reference sequence).

The sample holds one count of this clone. V gene TRBV14 combines with J gene TRBJ1-3, with 8 bases aligning to TRBD1. Germline V gene lookup returns CDR1 SGHDN and CDR2 FVKESK. This CDR3 contains 14 residues. J gave up 5 bases and V 7 bases, and 7 bases lay outside the gene matches. The chain's CDR3 is CASTRTGKRNTIYF. Written as DNA, the CDR3 is TGTGCCAGCACCAGGACAGGGAAGCGAAACACCATATATTTT. Using reference TRBV14 and TRBJ1-3 for the parts outside the CDR3, the full variable domain is EAGVTQFPSHSVIEKGQTVTLRCDPISGHDNLYWYRRVMGKEIKFLLHFVKESKQDESGMPNNRFLAERTGGTYSTLKVQPAELEDSGVYFCASTRTGKRNTIYFGEGSWLTVV.

The rearrangement uses TRBV7-6 and TRBJ2-1, with TRBD2 matching 13 bases. The trim removed 5 bases at V and 8 bases at J, leaving 6 bases unmatched. The CDR3 consists of 15 residues. Germline V gives CDR1 SGHVS, CDR2 FNYEAQ. The CDR3 DNA is TGTGCCAGCAGCGGTCGGACTAGCGGGGGTGATGAGCAGTTCTTC. Protein product: CASSGRTSGGDEQFF.

V gene TRBV5-8 combines with J gene TRBJ2-1, with D unresolved. This CDR3 has 11 residues. CDR1 SGHTS and CDR2 YDEGEE come from the germline V gene. V was shortened by 2 bases and J by 15 bases, with 12 bases between the two germline ends. CDR3 sequence reads: CASSLAIQAFF. CDR3 DNA sequence: TGTGCCAGCAGCTTAGCAATCCAGGCGTTCTTC. The variable domain in full, with the rest retrieved from reference TRBV5-8 and TRBJ2-1, is EAGVTQSPTHLIKTRGQQATLRCSPISGHTSVYWYQQALGLGLQFLLWYDEGEERNRGNFPPRFSGRQFPNYSSELNVNALELEDSALYLCASSLAIQAFFGPGTRLTVL.